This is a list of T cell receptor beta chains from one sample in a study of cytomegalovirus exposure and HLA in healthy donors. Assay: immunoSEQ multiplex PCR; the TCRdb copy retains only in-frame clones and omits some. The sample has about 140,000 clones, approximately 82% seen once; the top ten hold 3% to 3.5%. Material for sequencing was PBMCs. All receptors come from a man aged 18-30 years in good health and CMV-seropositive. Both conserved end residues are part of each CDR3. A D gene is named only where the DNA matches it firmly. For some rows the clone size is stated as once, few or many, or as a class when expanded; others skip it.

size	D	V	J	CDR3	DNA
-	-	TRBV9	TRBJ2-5	CASSVDSPETQYF	TGTGCCAGCAGCGTAGACAGCCCCGAGACCCAGTACTTC
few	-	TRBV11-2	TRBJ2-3	CASSLDRGTDTQYF	TGTGCCAGCAGCTTAGATAGAGGCACAGATACGCAGTATTTT
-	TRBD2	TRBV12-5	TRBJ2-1	CASGSVPGTTSGRSHEQFF	TGTGCTAGTGGTTCCGTACCCGGGACCACTAGCGGGAGAAGCCATGAGCAGTTCTTC
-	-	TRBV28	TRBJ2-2	CASSLLRAGSVGELFF	TGTGCCAGCAGTTTATTGCGGGCGGGTAGCGTGGGGGAGCTGTTTTTT
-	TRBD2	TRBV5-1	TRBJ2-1	CASSLWSSSGGDNEQFF	TGCGCCAGCAGCTTGTGGTCGTCGAGCGGGGGCGACAATGAGCAGTTCTTC
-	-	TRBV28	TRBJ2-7	CASSSPRQDPSYEQYF	TGTGCCAGCAGTTCCCCCAGACAGGATCCCTCCTACGAGCAGTACTTC
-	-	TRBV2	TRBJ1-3	CASSDPLRSGNTIYF	TGTGCCAGCAGTGACCCCTTGAGGTCTGGAAACACCATATATTTT
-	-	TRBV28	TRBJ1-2	CASSRNRRNYGYTF	TGTGCCAGCAGTCGAAACAGAAGGAACTATGGCTACACCTTC
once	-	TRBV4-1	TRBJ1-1	CASNPTGMDTEAFF	TGCGCCAGCAACCCGACAGGCATGGACACTGAAGCTTTCTTT
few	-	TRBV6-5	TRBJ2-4	CASSYSAAATNIQYF	TGTGCCAGCAGTTACTCTGCGGCCGCGACGAACATTCAGTACTTC
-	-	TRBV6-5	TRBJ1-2	CASSPGIGGYGYTF	TGTGCCAGCAGCCCCGGTATCGGGGGGTATGGCTACACCTTC
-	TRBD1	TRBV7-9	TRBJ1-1	CASSLPSRDSEAFF	TGTGCCAGCAGCTTACCTTCCCGGGACAGTGAAGCTTTCTTT
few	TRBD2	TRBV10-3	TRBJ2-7	CAISGGGEQYF	TGTGCCATCAGTGGGGGGGGCGAGCAGTACTTC
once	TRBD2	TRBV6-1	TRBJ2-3	CASSERAGDVLDTQYF	TGTGCCAGCAGTGAACGGGCGGGGGATGTTTTAGATACGCAGTATTTT
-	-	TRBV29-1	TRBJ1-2	CSANLGASGYTF	TGCAGCGCTAATCTAGGGGCCTCTGGCTACACCTTC
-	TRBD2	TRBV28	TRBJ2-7	CASSLGLASYEQYF	TGTGCCAGCAGTCTTGGACTAGCCTCCTACGAGCAGTACTTC
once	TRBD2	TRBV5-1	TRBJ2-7	CASSNRTSGTYEQYF	TGCGCCAGCAGCAATCGGACTAGCGGGACCTACGAGCAGTACTTC
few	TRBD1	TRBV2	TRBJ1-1	CASRGQGYTEAFF	TGTGCCAGCAGAGGACAGGGTTACACTGAAGCTTTCTTT
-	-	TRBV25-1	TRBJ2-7	CASSRSSYKQYF	TGTGCCAGCAGCCGGAGCTCCTACAAGCAGTACTTC
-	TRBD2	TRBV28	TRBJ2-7	CASSLRREGKIRREQYF	TGTGCCAGCAGTCTTCGAAGGGAGGGAAAGATCAGGCGCGAGCAGTACTTC
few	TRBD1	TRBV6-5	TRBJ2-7	CASSDRGRGDEQYF	TGTGCCAGCAGTGACAGGGGGCGCGGGGACGAGCAGTACTTC
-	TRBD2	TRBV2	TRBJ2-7	CASSLGLGYEQYF	TGTGCCAGCAGCCTTGGACTAGGCTACGAGCAGTACTTC
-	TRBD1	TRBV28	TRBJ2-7	CASSSTGSQQYF	TGTGCCAGCAGTTCGACAGGGTCGCAGCAGTACTTC
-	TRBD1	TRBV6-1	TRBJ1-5	CASSGTNRKPGTASNQPQHF	TGTGCCAGCAGTGGGACAAATCGGAAGCCCGGGACAGCTAGCAATCAGCCCCAGCATTTT
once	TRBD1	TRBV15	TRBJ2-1	CATSRAPGQGMIVGGEQFF	TGTGCCACCAGCAGAGCCCCCGGACAGGGAATGATTGTGGGTGGTGAGCAGTTCTTC
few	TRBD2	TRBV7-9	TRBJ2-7	CASSLPLVAGGSIHEQYF	TGTGCCAGCAGCCTTCCCCTTGTAGCGGGAGGTAGTATCCACGAGCAGTACTTC
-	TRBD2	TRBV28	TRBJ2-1	CASLLAGLAGVEQFF	TGTGCCAGCCTCCTAGCGGGACTAGCGGGAGTTGAGCAGTTCTTC
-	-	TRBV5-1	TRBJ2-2	CASSLERGLKWAGELFF	TGCGCCAGCAGCTTGGAGCGCGGTCTCAAGTGGGCCGGGGAGCTGTTTTTT
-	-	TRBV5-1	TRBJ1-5	CASSLVAGQEQPQHF	TGCGCCAGCAGCTTGGTGGCAGGGCAGGAACAGCCCCAGCATTTT
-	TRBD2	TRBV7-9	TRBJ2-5	CASSLGGGGTQYF	TGTGCCAGCAGCTTAGGCGGGGGTGGCACCCAGTACTTC
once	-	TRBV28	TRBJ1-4	CASFSREKLFF	TGTGCCTCCTTTTCGAGGGAAAAACTGTTTTTT
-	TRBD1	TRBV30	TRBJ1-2	CAWSADRGDYGYTF	TGTGCCTGGAGTGCGGACAGGGGCGACTATGGCTACACCTTC
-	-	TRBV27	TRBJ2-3	CASSLSLDREGTDTQYF	TGTGCCAGCAGTTTATCTCTCGACAGGGAGGGCACAGATACGCAGTATTTT
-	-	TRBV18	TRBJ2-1	CASSPAPDEQFF	TGTGCCAGCTCACCGGCCCCCGATGAGCAGTTCTTC